One and the same sample provided the 11 T cell receptor beta chains below, sequenced in a study of beta chain features in type 1 diabetes. General study points: Type 1 diabetes patients had moderately but significantly shorter TCRB CDR3s in all four CD4+ subsets.

No cognate antigen is known for these TCRs. cDNA synthesis used the whole RNA isolate, giving expressed TCRB sequences. Libraries were prepared by immunoSEQ multiplex PCR; TCRdb keeps only in-frame clonotypes and omits some of them. The sample holds over 200,000 clones, 11% seen once. Sequenced sample: naive CD4+ T cells from blood. All receptors derive from a man aged 25 to 40 with type 1 diabetes.

This clone was found a few times. The chain carries TRBV29-1 and TRBJ2-2; a weak D match, TRBD1 (6 bases). Germline V gene sequence: CDR1 SQVTM, CDR2 ANQGSEA. V was pared by 7 bases and J by 0 bases, with 9 bases between. There are 13 residues in the CDR3. The CDR3 DNA reads as TGCAGCGCCGGGACACCGAACACCGGGGAGCTGTTTTTT. Amino acid sequence: CSAGTPNTGELFF.

The chain uses TRBV9 and TRBJ2-3; 7 nucleotides agree with TRBD1. The CDR3 has 13 residues. The V and J ends lost 4 bases and 4 bases, in that order; junction bases with no gene match: 3. Per germline, CDR1 SGDLS and CDR2 YYNGEE. This chain's CDR3 is CASSIGQADTQYF. CDR3 DNA sequence: TGTGCCAGCAGCATCGGACAGGCAGATACGCAGTATTTT.

As DNA, the CDR3 is TGTGCCAGCAGCGCTCGGGACAGGCTGTATGGCTACACCTTC. This sequence encodes CASSARDRLYGYTF. The chain joins TRBV9 to TRBJ1-2, with 8 bases aligning to TRBD1. Germline CDR1 and CDR2: SGDLS and YYNGEE. This CDR3 region has 14 residues. With V trimmed by 3 bases and J by 5 bases, 6 bases remained unmatched.

This chain joins TRBV7-3 and TRBJ1-2; D gene unclear. From germline, CDR1 is SGHTA and CDR2 FQGTGA. This CDR3 is built from 13 residues. The V and J ends lost 1 base and 1 base respectively, with 4 bases between them. This chain's CDR3 is CASSLNRNYGYTF. In DNA, the CDR3 is TGTGCCAGCAGCTTAAATCGTAACTATGGCTACACCTTC. Based on the CDR3 plus reference TRBV7-3 and TRBJ1-2, the full variable domain is GAGVSQTPSNKVTEKGKYVELRCDPISGHTALYWYRQSLGQGPEFLIYFQGTGAADDSGLPNDRFFAVRPEGSVSTLKIQRTERGDSAVYLCASSLNRNYGYTFGSGTRLTVV.

This clone was seen a handful of times. The chain's CDR3 is CASSWGQLDTQYF. Written as DNA, the CDR3 is TGTGCCAGCAGCTGGGGACAGTTAGATACGCAGTATTTT. V gene TRBV7-2 combines with J gene TRBJ2-3; 7 bases line up with TRBD1. V gave up 4 bases and J gave up 5 bases; unmatched junction bases: 3. The length of the CDR3 is 13 residues. Germline loops: CDR1 SGHTA, CDR2 FQGNSA.

This clone was counted only a few times. This chain uses TRBV5-1 with TRBJ1-1; tentative D call: TRBD1 (6 bases). Germline V gives CDR1 SGHRS, CDR2 YFSETQ. Trimming pared 4 bases from V and 1 base from J, leaving 14 bases between. The CDR3 spans 15 residues. The CDR3 loop is CASSPLQGTNTEAFF. Written as DNA, the CDR3 is TGCGCCAGCAGCCCCCTTCAGGGGACGAACACTGAAGCTTTCTTT.

In its sample, this clone was seen once. The rearrangement uses TRBV7-9 and TRBJ2-5; 9 bases are shared with TRBD2. V lost 5 bases, J lost 4 bases, and 5 bases stayed unmatched. The length of the CDR3 is 14 residues. In germline, CDR1 is SEHNR, CDR2 FQNEAQ (reference sequence). The CDR3 region has the DNA TGTGCCAGCAGCCGAGGTAGCGGGGGAGAGACCCAGTACTTC. Its protein product is CASSRGSGGETQYF.

The rearrangement links TRBV2 to TRBJ2-4; TRBD1 agrees at 11 bases. V was pared by 8 bases and J by 8 bases, with 5 bases of the junction left unmatched. The germline gives CDR1 SNHLY, CDR2 FYNNEI. CDR3 length: 13 residues. CDR3 DNA sequence: TGTGCCAGCCGGACAGGGGGCAAGGACATTCAGTACTTC. This encodes CASRTGGKDIQYF.

The chain links TRBV5-6 to TRBJ1-2; 10 bases match TRBD1. The length of the CDR3 is 13 residues. Trimming at V came to 4 bases and at J to 5 bases, leaving 2 bases not matched to a gene. The germline V gene encodes CDR1 SGHDT and CDR2 YYEEEE. CDR3 sequence: CASSADRGYGYTF. The CDR3 DNA follows: TGTGCCAGCAGCGCGGACAGGGGGTATGGCTACACCTTC.

This clone showed up just a few times. This chain links TRBV30 with TRBJ1-6; 7 bases agree with TRBD1. Germline V gives CDR1 GTSNPN, CDR2 SVGIG (reference sequence). After removal of 7 bases from V and 10 bases from J, the junction contained 19 bases not matched to a gene. The CDR3 consists of 16 residues. The DNA of the CDR3 is TGTGCCTTCTCACTGGCAGGGGGTCGGATTCGGTCACCCCTCCACTTT. This encodes CAFSLAGGRIRSPLHF.

This clone was counted between two and nine times. This chain connects TRBV6-6 to TRBJ2-2; a weak D match, TRBD1 (6 bases). CDR1 is MNHNY, CDR2 SVGAGI, per germline (reference sequence). This CDR3 region has 15 residues. V dropped 9 bases and J dropped 8 bases, with 22 bases sitting between them. CDR3 in amino acids: CASSHGYRDKGELFF. The DNA for the CDR3 is TGTGCCAGTTCCCATGGGTACCGGGACAAAGGGGAGCTGTTTTTT.